The entry below describes one TCR beta chain. Its antigen is unidentified. The data originate from a study of shared clonotypes between healthy human individuals. Study findings and constraints: Naive subsets usually exceeded memory subsets in estimated richness. Non-shared clonotypes had lower generation probabilities than clonotypes shared by all four sorted-subset donors.

For sorted subsets, approximately 0.2 ug DNA per replicate equaled approximately 32,000 T cell genomes. Clones were sequenced by immunoSEQ multiplex PCR, and TCRdb holds only the in-frame ones, with some missing. In the table there are 2.3 million or so clones, 85% to 95% of which are singletons. Within Nashville, Tennessee resided all donors, each a Caucasian adult. The V segment lost 3 bases and the J segment 4 bases; nucleotides outside the gene matches: 11. The CDR3 covers 17 residues. In germline, CDR1 is SGHTA, CDR2 FQGNSA. The specimen sequenced was naive CD4+ T cells from PBMCs. Noted subset: CD45RA+ positively selected. This sequence was found in a man aged 18-30 years in good health. Some clones in this sample may be carry-over from other donors' samples. The chain recombines TRBV7-2 with TRBJ2-3; 9 nucleotides line up with TRBD2. The CDR3 coding sequence is TGTGCCAGCAGCTTGTTGAATAGCGGGAGTGGTGCAGATACGCAGTATTTT. It encodes CASSLLNSGSGADTQYF.